Shown below are 31 T cell receptor beta chains from a single sample sequenced in a study of blood T cell repertoires in COVID-19. Assay: immunoSEQ multiplex PCR; the TCRdb copy retains only in-frame clones and omits some. The sample gives some 130,000 clones, roughly 90% of which show up once; roughly 4.5% is in the top ten. The sample was peripheral blood. The receptors here all came from a man aged 55 to 70 with COVID-19, enrolled during active disease.

The chain recombines TRBV29-1 with TRBJ2-7; 8 positions agree with TRBD2. Trimming took 7 bases from V and 0 from J; bases not matched to a gene: 17. The CDR3 sequence is 17 residues long. Germline V gene data show CDR1 as SQVTM and CDR2 as ANQGSEA. This chain's CDR3 is CSASGGQAGDHSYEQYF. DNA of the CDR3: TGCAGCGCCTCGGGGGGGCAAGCGGGAGATCACTCCTACGAGCAGTACTTC.

The rearrangement joins TRBV10-2 to TRBJ2-5; perhaps TRBD1 as D (6 bases). The germline gives CDR1 WSHSY, CDR2 SAAADI. The V end lost 3 bases, the J end lost 5 bases, and 19 bases lay between the germline ends. The CDR3 spans 16 residues. In nucleotides, the CDR3 is TGCGCCAGCAGTGACCAGGGACACCCGGATACGGAGACCCAGTACTTC. It yields the protein CASSDQGHPDTETQYF.

The V and J genes are TRBV2 and TRBJ2-1, with a possible D match to TRBD1 (5 bases). Germline-derived CDR1 and CDR2 are SNHLY and FYNNEI. This CDR3 region has 15 residues. The V and J ends lost 6 bases and 0 bases respectively, with 12 bases between them. CDR3 loop: CASREDTSSYNEQFF. For the CDR3, the DNA is TGTGCCAGCAGAGAGGACACAAGCTCCTACAATGAGCAGTTCTTC.

This chain joins TRBV27 and TRBJ1-2; 9 bases agree with TRBD1. The J segment lost 2 bases and the V segment lost 7 bases, leaving 2 bases of the junction unmatched. Germline CDR1 is MNHEY and CDR2 is SMNVEV (reference sequence). This CDR3 has 13 residues. Here the CDR3 reads CASKGQGNYGYTF. As DNA, the CDR3 is TGTGCCAGCAAGGGACAGGGCAACTATGGCTACACCTTC.

The gene calls are TRBV7-9 and TRBJ1-4; D call uncertain. CDR3 length: 16 amino acids. Looked up from germline, CDR1 is SEHNR and CDR2 is FQNEAQ (reference sequence). V lost 1 base and J lost 0, with 9 bases in between. The CDR3 coding sequence is TGTGCCAGCAGCTTAGTTAGTCTAGCAACTAATGAAAAACTGTTTTTT. Encoded protein: CASSLVSLATNEKLFF.

This chain connects TRBV7-2 to TRBJ2-7; D unresolved. This CDR3 spans 13 amino acids. CDR1 and CDR2 (germline): SGHTA, FQGNSA. Deletions cut 5 bases from V and 3 bases from J, with 11 bases between. The CDR3 here is CASSPQSDYEQYF. CDR3 nucleotides: TGTGCCAGCAGCCCCCAGTCCGACTACGAGCAGTACTTC. Full variable domain (rest looked up from reference TRBV7-2 and TRBJ2-7): GAGVSQSPSNKVTEKGKDVELRCDPISGHTALYWYRQSLGQGLEFLIYFQGNSAPDKSGLPSDRFSAERTGGSVSTLTIQRTQQEDSAVYLCASSPQSDYEQYFGPGTRLTVT.

V gene TRBV18 combines with J gene TRBJ2-2; D ambiguous. Germline CDR1 reads KGHSH; CDR2 reads LQKENI. Trimming removed 5 bases at V and 5 bases at J, with 9 bases between. The CDR3 has 13 residues. In DNA, the CDR3 is TGTGCCAGCTCATTTGAACAGACCGGGGAGCTGTTTTTT. As protein: CASSFEQTGELFF.

The V call is TRBV11-2, the J call TRBJ2-7, with D tentatively TRBD2 (7 bases). The CDR3 contains 15 residues. CDR1 is SGHAT, CDR2 FQNNGV, per germline. The V gene lost 2 bases and the J gene lost 3 bases, with 14 bases spanning the gap. The CDR3: CASSLRGEGSYEQYF. The CDR3 DNA follows: TGTGCCAGCAGCTTAAGGGGGGAGGGAAGCTACGAGCAGTACTTC.

The chain links TRBV18 to TRBJ2-2, with D maybe TRBD2 (6 bases). With 3 bases removed from V and 4 bases from J, the gap between germline ends came to 12 bases. Germline values: CDR1 KGHSH, CDR2 LQKENI. This CDR3 region has 15 residues. CDR3 nucleotide sequence: TGTGCCAGCTCACCCGGAGGGTACAGCACCGGGGAGCTGTTTTTT. This encodes CASSPGGYSTGELFF.

V usage is TRBV5-6 and J usage is TRBJ2-7; the D gene is possibly TRBD1 (6 bases). CDR1 SGHDT and CDR2 YYEEEE come from the germline V gene. V lost 3 bases, J lost 3 bases, and 13 bases lay in between. The CDR3 extends over 14 amino acids. The CDR3: CASSSGASSYEQYF. The CDR3 DNA follows: TGTGCCAGCAGCTCAGGGGCAAGCAGCTACGAGCAGTACTTC.

V and J are TRBV5-1 and TRBJ2-1; 7 bases are a match to TRBD1. Looked up from germline, CDR1 is SGHRS and CDR2 is YFSETQ. The CDR3 has 12 amino acids. Trimming at V came to 4 bases and at J to 7 bases, leaving 2 bases not matched to a gene. The CDR3 nucleotides read TGCGCCAGCAGCGTGGGACAGAATGAGCAGTTCTTC. It codes for CASSVGQNEQFF.

V and J are TRBV11-2 and TRBJ2-1; 7 bases are a match to TRBD1. This CDR3 comprises 13 residues. V lost 3 bases, J lost 8 bases, and 4 bases stayed unmatched. Germline V lookup: CDR1 SGHAT, CDR2 FQNNGV. The CDR3 nucleotides read TGTGCCAGCAGCTTGCGACAGGGCCATGAGCAGTTCTTC. Translated, it gives CASSLRQGHEQFF.

The genes are TRBV28 and TRBJ2-3; a possible D gene is TRBD2 (5 bases). Germline-derived CDR1 and CDR2 are MDHEN and SYDVKM. V gave up 7 bases and J gave up 2 bases, with 10 bases separating them. The CDR3 has 13 residues. The CDR3 sequence: CASNTGITDTQYF. The DNA for the CDR3 is TGTGCCAGCAACACGGGGATCACAGATACGCAGTATTTT.

This clone was observed a single time. The rearrangement links TRBV10-1 to TRBJ2-1, with 10 bases identical to TRBD2. This CDR3 is built from 14 residues. V lost 10 bases, J lost 5 bases, and 8 bases stayed unmatched. CDR1 and CDR2 from the germline V gene are WNHNN and SYGVQD (reference sequence). The CDR3 DNA is TGCGCCATCTTCCTAGCGGGAGCTGACAATGAGCAGTTCTTC. The encoded protein is CAIFLAGADNEQFF.

The CDR3 DNA is TGTGCCAGCAGCTTTGCGCCCACTTCCACAGATACGCAGTATTTT. Residues: CASSFAPTSTDTQYF. The chain links TRBV11-3 to TRBJ2-3; D is uncertain. Germline-derived CDR1 and CDR2 are SGHNT and YENEEA. The CDR3 loop spans 15 amino acids. V was trimmed by 3 bases and J by 2 bases, leaving 12 bases between them.

The chain carries TRBV4-2 and TRBJ2-1, with D possibly TRBD2 on 6 matching bases. V lost 1 base and J 2 bases, leaving 12 bases between the germline ends. The CDR3 sequence is 16 residues long. The germline CDR1 and CDR2 sequences are LGHNA and YNFKEQ. CDR3 protein: CASSQGGLAAYNEQFF. DNA for the CDR3: TGTGCCAGCAGCCAAGGGGGACTGGCGGCCTACAATGAGCAGTTCTTC.

This chain joins TRBV27 and TRBJ2-3, with TRBD1 matching 7 bases. J was trimmed by 1 base and V by 6 bases; bases with no gene match: 7. Per the germline V gene, CDR1 is MNHEY and CDR2 is SMNVEV (reference sequence). There are 15 residues in the CDR3. CDR3 protein: CASSYSGTGTDTQYF. Here the CDR3 DNA reads TGTGCCAGCAGCTATTCCGGGACAGGCACAGATACGCAGTATTTT.

In this sample, this clone turned up once. This CDR3 is CASSYSIGSQETQYF. CDR3 nucleotide sequence: TGTGCCAGCAGTTACTCGATCGGTAGCCAAGAGACCCAGTACTTC. The chain joins TRBV6-5 to TRBJ2-5; D is unresolved. The germline V gene encodes CDR1 MNHEY and CDR2 SVGAGI. V shed 0 bases and J shed 1 base, with 9 bases lying between them. The CDR3 contains 15 residues.

The chain combines TRBV5-8 with TRBJ1-5, with D possibly TRBD1 on 6 matching bases. The germline CDR1 and CDR2 sequences are SGHTS and YDEGEE. The ends were cut back, 4 bases at V and 0 bases at J, with 11 bases in the middle. The CDR3 covers 15 residues. The CDR3 bases are TGTGCCAGCAGCCGGACAGTCTATAGCAATCAGCCCCAGCATTTT. Translating gives CASSRTVYSNQPQHF.

This rearrangement joins TRBV11-2 to TRBJ1-2; 7 nucleotides line up with TRBD1. Germline trimming cut 5 bases from V and 2 bases from J; bases unmatched to any gene: 5. Looked up from germline, CDR1 is SGHAT and CDR2 is FQNNGV. The CDR3 covers 14 residues. CDR3 DNA sequence: TGTGCCAGCAGCCGACAGGGAATGAACTATGGCTACACCTTC. This translates into CASSRQGMNYGYTF.

The rearrangement uses TRBV5-6 and TRBJ2-5; the match to TRBD1 covers 7 bases. The CDR3 is 17 residues long. Trimming cost V 2 bases and J 1 base; bases outside gene matches: 11. Per germline, CDR1 SGHDT and CDR2 YYEEEE. This CDR3 reads CASSLVGTEYFQETQYF. In nucleotides, the CDR3 is TGTGCCAGCAGCTTAGTTGGGACAGAATACTTCCAAGAGACCCAGTACTTC. The full variable domain, its missing parts supplied by reference TRBV5-6 and TRBJ2-5, is DAGVTQSPTHLIKTRGQQVTLRCSPKSGHDTVSWYQQALGQGPQFIFQYYEEEERQRGNFPDRFSGHQFPNYSSELNVNALLLGDSALYLCASSLVGTEYFQETQYFGPGTRLLVL.

The chain employs TRBV30 and TRBJ1-4; D not resolved. Trimming cost V 0 bases and J 5 bases, with 7 bases left between them. CDR3 length: 13 residues. The germline V gene has CDR1 GTSNPN and CDR2 SVGIG (reference sequence). As DNA, the CDR3 is TGTGCCTGGAGTGTACAGTCGAATGAAAAACTGTTTTTT. Its translation: CAWSVQSNEKLFF.

Points on this clone: Other nucleotide sequences from this sample produce the same CDR3. The chain joins TRBV5-1 to TRBJ2-7; 10 bases align to TRBD1. Germline V lookup: CDR1 SGHRS, CDR2 YFSETQ. Trimming cost V 5 bases and J 4 bases; bases outside gene matches: 3. This CDR3 has 13 residues. This CDR3 reads CASSGDRGYEQYF. The CDR3, as DNA: TGCGCCAGCAGTGGGGACAGGGGTTACGAGCAGTACTTC.

This chain connects TRBV6-5 to TRBJ2-7; 7 bases fit TRBD1. From germline, CDR1 is MNHEY and CDR2 SVGAGI. The trim removed 8 bases at V and 9 bases at J, leaving 19 bases unmatched. The CDR3 spans 15 residues. The chain's CDR3 is CASANLRTGPGGQYF. In nucleotides, the CDR3 is TGTGCCAGCGCAAACCTGAGGACAGGCCCCGGCGGGCAGTACTTC.

The V call is TRBV2, the J call TRBJ2-1, with TRBD2 identical over 9 bases. Trimming took 1 base from V and 4 from J; bases not matched to a gene: 8. The CDR3 is made up of 17 amino acids. The germline V gene has CDR1 SNHLY and CDR2 FYNNEI. This CDR3 is CASSEEAASGAYNEQFF. The CDR3 DNA reads TGTGCCAGCAGTGAAGAGGCGGCTAGCGGGGCTTACAATGAGCAGTTCTTC.

The chain combines TRBV15 with TRBJ1-4, with TRBD1 matching 8 bases. The germline V gene encodes CDR1 LNHNV and CDR2 YYDKDF (reference sequence). This CDR3 has 17 residues. V lost 1 base to trimming and J lost 6 bases; unmatched junction nucleotides: 10. The CDR3 coding sequence is TGTGCCACCAGCAGAGCCTCCTCCGGGACAGGAGATGAAAAACTGTTTTTT. This gives the protein CATSRASSGTGDEKLFF.

In this sample, this clone turned up once. V gene TRBV6-5 combines with J gene TRBJ1-1; TRBD1 agrees at 7 bases. Germline CDR1 MNHEY, CDR2 SVGAGI. This CDR3 has 13 amino acids. V lost 6 bases, J lost 3 bases, and 4 bases stayed unmatched. CDR3 DNA: TGTGCCAGCAGGGACAGGTTGGACACTGAAGCTTTCTTT. As protein: CASRDRLDTEAFF.

V is TRBV7-8 and J is TRBJ2-3; tentatively, D is TRBD1 (5 bases). Trimming cost V 0 bases and J 4 bases, with 14 bases left between them. CDR1 SGHVS and CDR2 FQNEAQ come from the germline V gene. CDR3 length equals 16 residues. CDR3 bases: TGTGCCAGCAGCTTAGCAGTGCAGGGTAGGGCAGATACGCAGTATTTT. Its protein product is CASSLAVQGRADTQYF.

This chain connects TRBV19 to TRBJ1-2; 8 nucleotides agree with TRBD1. Germline V gene data show CDR1 as LNHDA and CDR2 as SQIVND (reference sequence). Trimming cost V 11 bases and J 7 bases; bases outside gene matches: 6. The length of the CDR3 is 11 residues. The CDR3 region is CAGETGVGYTF. CDR3 DNA: TGTGCCGGCGAGACAGGGGTTGGCTACACCTTC.

The genes are TRBV4-1 and TRBJ1-2; 10 bases are a match to TRBD1. CDR1 and CDR2 (germline): MGHRA, YSYEKL. The CDR3 is 15 residues long. With 1 base clipped from V and 2 bases from J, the junction kept 1 base outside the gene matches. CDR3 loop: CASSQVDRGNYGYTF. As DNA, the CDR3 is TGCGCCAGCAGCCAAGTGGACAGGGGGAACTATGGCTACACCTTC.

The rearrangement uses TRBV7-8 and TRBJ2-2; TRBD1 agrees at 9 bases. Trimming removed 3 bases from V and 3 bases from J; junction bases left unmatched: 11. The CDR3 is 18 amino acids. Germline CDR1 reads SGHVS; CDR2 reads FQNEAQ. Here the CDR3 reads CASSLVQGQGGYTGELFF. As DNA, the CDR3 is TGTGCCAGCAGCTTGGTCCAGGGACAGGGCGGGTACACCGGGGAGCTGTTTTTT. The whole variable domain, filled in from reference TRBV7-8 and TRBJ2-2, reads GAGVSQSPRYKVAKRGQDVALRCDPISGHVSLFWYQQALGQGPEFLTYFQNEAQLDKSGLPSDRFFAERPEGSVSTLKIQRTQQEDSAVYLCASSLVQGQGGYTGELFFGEGSRLTVL.